Below are 27 T cell receptor beta chains sequenced from a single sample in a study of lymphopenia after photon versus proton radiotherapy (dated by TCRdb to between 2018 and 2020). Receptor libraries were prepared by the immunoSEQ multiplex PCR assay. TCRdb obtained this table from immuneACCESS and retained in-frame rearrangements with V and J assigned. These tables miss some clones; where compared with another copy, unresolved V genes account for less than half of the shortfall, and the remainder is unexplained. The sample includes 13,000 to 15,000 clones, with 82% observed a single time. 27% of the sample rests with the top ten. The input for sequencing was peripheral blood, taken from a patient treated with photon-based radiotherapy. These receptors originate from a man in his fifties or sixties with gastric cancer.

This clone has only one observation. This chain joins TRBV30 and TRBJ1-1, with 7 bases aligning to TRBD1. There are 14 residues in the CDR3. After removal of 4 bases from V and 1 base from J, the junction contained 6 bases not matched to a gene. Per germline, CDR1 GTSNPN and CDR2 SVGIG (reference sequence). The CDR3 bases are TGTGCCTGGATGAAGGACAGGACGAACACTGAAGCTTTCTTT. Its protein is CAWMKDRTNTEAFF.

J is TRBJ2-5 and V is TRBV19; D is unresolved. CDR1 LNHDA and CDR2 SQIVND come from the germline V gene (reference sequence). This CDR3 comprises 11 residues. The V end lost 8 bases, the J end lost 2 bases, and 6 bases lay between the germline ends. In DNA, the CDR3 is TGTGCCAGTGGGTGGCAAGAGACCCAGTACTTC. Its protein is CASGWQETQYF.

The rearrangement links TRBV5-6 to TRBJ2-2; 7 bases line up with TRBD2. Germline CDR1 is SGHDT and CDR2 is YYEEEE. The length of the CDR3 is 16 residues. V lost 1 base to trimming and J lost 6 bases; unmatched junction nucleotides: 9. The CDR3 is CASSLYGQGGSGELFF. CDR3 coding DNA: TGTGCCAGCAGCTTGTATGGCCAGGGAGGGTCCGGGGAGCTGTTTTTT. The full variable domain, rest sourced from reference TRBV5-6 and TRBJ2-2, is DAGVTQSPTHLIKTRGQQVTLRCSPKSGHDTVSWYQQALGQGPQFIFQYYEEEERQRGNFPDRFSGHQFPNYSSELNVNALLLGDSALYLCASSLYGQGGSGELFFGEGSRLTVL.

V is TRBV29-1 and J is TRBJ2-1; 9 nucleotides line up with TRBD2. The trim removed 5 bases at V and 9 bases at J, leaving 17 bases unmatched. CDR3 size: 16 residues. CDR1 is SQVTM and CDR2 is ANQGSEA in the germline V gene. The CDR3 bases are TGCAGCGTTATTCTGGTGCGGGGGGGCGGTTTGGGTGAGCAGTTCTTC. Its translation is CSVILVRGGGLGEQFF.

In its sample, this clone was seen once. The CDR3 is CASSLGDRYDSGYTF. As DNA, the CDR3 is TGTGCCAGCAGCTTAGGGGACCGATACGACTCTGGCTACACCTTC. The chain has TRBV7-3 and TRBJ1-2, with a weak D call TRBD1 (5 bases). Per germline, CDR1 SGHTA and CDR2 FQGTGA. The CDR3 is made up of 15 amino acids. The V gene lost 2 bases and the J gene lost 7 bases, with 17 bases spanning the gap.

This chain links TRBV6-1 with TRBJ1-5, with a possible D match to TRBD1 (5 bases). The germline V gene has CDR1 MNHNS and CDR2 SASEGT. V lost 8 bases to trimming and J lost 3 bases, with 11 bases between them. The CDR3 length is 13 residues. The CDR3 DNA sequence: TGTGCCAGCGGCGGACACTACAATCAGCCCCAGCATTTT. Translated, it gives CASGGHYNQPQHF.

V gene TRBV6-5 combines with J gene TRBJ1-6; 10 bases line up with TRBD1. V shed 6 bases, J shed 10 bases, and the junction held 6 bases outside the gene matches. CDR1 is MNHEY, CDR2 SVGAGI, per germline. The CDR3 loop spans 14 amino acids. The CDR3 DNA reads as TGTGCCAGCAGAACCGGGACAGGGGAATCACCCCTCCACTTT. Amino acid sequence: CASRTGTGESPLHF.

The chain couples TRBV5-1 to TRBJ2-7; TRBD1 matches at 8 bases. This CDR3 region has 14 residues. The germline V gene encodes CDR1 SGHRS and CDR2 YFSETQ. Losses at the gene ends were 3 bases for V and 1 base for J; bases not matched to a gene: 3. CDR3 loop: CASSWRTGSYEQYV. CDR3 DNA: TGCGCCAGCAGCTGGCGGACAGGGTCCTACGAGCAGTACGTC.

The chain combines TRBV29-1 with TRBJ2-5, with no clear D. The V gene's germline CDR1 is SQVTM and CDR2 ANQGSEA. This CDR3 is built from 12 residues. V was cut by 8 bases and J by 4 bases, with 14 bases left in between. This chain's CDR3 is CSIFSGLETQYF. The CDR3 DNA is TGCAGCATCTTTTCCGGGTTAGAGACCCAGTACTTC. Complete variable domain (other parts from reference TRBV29-1 and TRBJ2-5): SAVISQKPSRDICQRGTSLTIQCQVDSQVTMMFWYRQQPGQSLTLIATANQGSEATYESGFVIDKFPISRPNLTFSTLTVSNMSPEDSSIYLCSIFSGLETQYFGPGTRLLVL.

The gene calls are TRBV12-5 and TRBJ2-4, with TRBD2 as a possible D gene (5 bases). In germline, CDR1 is LGHNT, CDR2 FRNRAP. Trimming left V 6 bases short and J 4 bases short, with 13 bases between. The CDR3 is made up of 14 amino acids. In DNA, the CDR3 is TGTGCTAGTGGGTGGACTTCCGAGAAAAACATTCAGTACTTC. Translated, it gives CASGWTSEKNIQYF.

The DNA of the CDR3 is TGCGCCAGCAGTTATCTTACAGATACGCAGTATTTT. Its translation: CASSYLTDTQYF. The chain carries TRBV10-2 and TRBJ2-3, with unresolved D. The CDR3 consists of 12 residues. Trimming pared 5 bases from V and 3 bases from J, leaving 6 bases between. Germline lookup yields CDR1 WSHSY and CDR2 SAAADI.

The rearrangement joins TRBV11-2 to TRBJ2-3; D perhaps matches TRBD1 (5 bases). The CDR3 is 15 amino acids. Deletions cut 3 bases from V and 2 bases from J, with 12 bases between. Germline CDR1 SGHAT, CDR2 FQNNGV. Here the CDR3 DNA reads TGTGCCAGCAGCTTTAGGGGCCTTTACACAGATACGCAGTATTTT. It specifies CASSFRGLYTDTQYF.

This chain joins TRBV10-3 and TRBJ1-3; 8 positions match TRBD1. V trimming: 3 bases; J trimming: 4 bases; junction bases outside the gene matches: 2. The CDR3 has 14 residues. The V gene's germline CDR1 is ENHRY and CDR2 SYGVKD. The CDR3 loop reads CAISDGQGGNTIYF. DNA for the CDR3: TGTGCCATCAGTGATGGACAGGGAGGAAACACCATATATTTT.

This rearrangement joins TRBV9 to TRBJ2-3; either TRBD1 or TRBD2 may fit D (5 bases each). This CDR3 comprises 15 residues. Trimming shortened V by 2 bases and J by 1 base, and 11 bases separated the two germline ends. The germline gives CDR1 SGDLS, CDR2 YYNGEE. In DNA, the CDR3 is TGTGCCAGCAGCGTTTGGGACCATCGCACAGATACGCAGTATTTT. Translating gives CASSVWDHRTDTQYF.

The J gene is TRBJ2-1, the V gene TRBV14; D gene uncertain. This CDR3 region has 12 residues. V was pared by 0 bases and J by 12 bases, with 9 bases between. Germline CDR1 SGHDN, CDR2 FVKESK. CDR3 protein: CASSQDRAGQFF. The CDR3 nucleotides are TGTGCCAGCAGCCAAGATAGGGCCGGGCAGTTCTTC.

The chain joins TRBV18 to TRBJ1-1; D may be TRBD1 (6 bases). Trimming took off 4 bases at V and 1 base at J, with 10 bases between the two ends. This CDR3 region has 14 residues. Germline lookup yields CDR1 KGHSH and CDR2 LQKENI. The CDR3, as DNA: TGTGCCAGCTCACGGGGGCAGGGGAACACTGAAGCTTTCTTT. Its translation: CASSRGQGNTEAFF. Drawing the rest from reference TRBV18 and TRBJ1-1, the complete variable domain is NAGVMQNPRHLVRRRGQEARLRCSPMKGHSHVYWYRQLPEEGLKFMVYLQKENIIDESGMPKERFSAEFPKEGPSILRIQQVVRGDSAAYFCASSRGQGNTEAFFGQGTRLTVV.

The CDR3 reads CASSALAGGQDTQYF. DNA for the CDR3: TGCGCCAGCAGTGCCCTAGCGGGGGGGCAAGATACGCAGTATTTT. The rearrangement joins TRBV10-1 to TRBJ2-3; 12 positions match TRBD2. J was trimmed by 5 bases and V by 4 bases; bases with no gene match: 4. Germline CDR1 reads WNHNN; CDR2 reads SYGVQD (reference sequence). The CDR3 runs 15 residues.

The chain joins TRBV5-1 to TRBJ1-3, with unresolved D. Germline V gene lookup returns CDR1 SGHRS and CDR2 YFSETQ. V lost 0 bases and J 0 bases, leaving 10 bases between the germline ends. The CDR3 length is 16 residues. The CDR3 DNA reads TGCGCCAGCAGCTTGGCCGGTTTAGGCTCTGGAAACACCATATATTTT. This translates into CASSLAGLGSGNTIYF.

V is TRBV7-8 and J is TRBJ2-5, with 8 bases that match TRBD2. The assigned J gene may be wrong: the sequence end matches TRBJ2-7 better. Germline V gene data show CDR1 as SGHVS and CDR2 as FQNEAQ. The CDR3 covers 15 residues. The CDR3 reads CASSLGPGGHYEQYF. CDR3 coding DNA: TGTGCCAGCAGCTTAGGCCCGGGGGGGCACTACGAGCAGTACTTC.

This rearrangement joins TRBV18 to TRBJ2-7, with 11 nucleotides matching TRBD2. Trimming removed 4 bases from V and 5 bases from J; junction bases left unmatched: 4. Germline V gives CDR1 KGHSH, CDR2 LQKENI. The CDR3 loop spans 14 amino acids. This chain's CDR3 is CASSRSGGDDEQYF. Written as DNA, the CDR3 is TGTGCCAGCTCACGTAGCGGGGGGGACGACGAGCAGTACTTC.

The V and J genes are TRBV15 and TRBJ2-5; D gene ambiguous. Trimming cost V 0 bases and J 2 bases, with 4 bases left between them. The CDR3 consists of 13 residues. Per the germline V gene, CDR1 is LNHNV and CDR2 is YYDKDF (reference sequence). The CDR3 DNA follows: TGTGCCACCAGCAGAGACTTTCAAGAGACCCAGTACTTC. Protein sequence: CATSRDFQETQYF.

This rearrangement joins TRBV7-2 to TRBJ2-5; D is undetermined. The germline CDR1 and CDR2 sequences are SGHTA and FQGNSA. This CDR3 contains 15 residues. Trimming stripped 0 bases from V and 2 bases from J, with 10 bases between. The chain's CDR3 is CASSLALTRQETQYF. The CDR3 nucleotides read TGTGCCAGCAGCTTAGCGTTAACACGTCAAGAGACCCAGTACTTC.

J is TRBJ1-2 and V is TRBV20-1; the D is unclear. CDR1 is DFQATT and CDR2 is SNEGSKA in the germline V gene (reference sequence). The V end was cut by 1 base, the J end by 11 bases, with 11 bases between. The CDR3 totals 11 residues. In DNA, the CDR3 is TGCAGTGCTAGAGCTAGCGGCCGGTACACCTTC. Protein sequence: CSARASGRYTF.

This clone was observed a few times. The chain employs TRBV6-5 and TRBJ1-2; D is possibly TRBD1 (6 bases). V shed 7 bases and J shed 0 bases, with 15 bases lying between them. CDR3 length equals 15 residues. Germline lookup yields CDR1 MNHEY and CDR2 SVGAGI. The DNA of the CDR3 is TGTGCCAGCACTAAACCAGGGGTGGCTAACTATGGCTACACCTTC. It codes for CASTKPGVANYGYTF.

The chain couples TRBV19 to TRBJ1-1, with D unresolved. In germline, CDR1 is LNHDA, CDR2 SQIVND (reference sequence). CDR3 length: 15 residues. V was cut by 7 bases and J by 1 base, with 16 bases left in between. The CDR3 spells CASTELGRGNTEAFF. The DNA for the CDR3 is TGTGCCAGTACCGAACTTGGCCGAGGGAACACTGAAGCTTTCTTT.

This CDR3 is CASSLLDLNTEAFF. CDR3 in DNA: TGTGCCAGCAGCTTACTGGACTTGAACACTGAAGCTTTCTTT. J is TRBJ1-1 and V is TRBV5-6; D unclear. Germline V lookup: CDR1 SGHDT, CDR2 YYEEEE. The CDR3 has 14 amino acids. Trimming took 2 bases from V and 0 from J, leaving 8 bases between them. The variable domain in full, with the rest retrieved from reference TRBV5-6 and TRBJ1-1, is DAGVTQSPTHLIKTRGQQVTLRCSPKSGHDTVSWYQQALGQGPQFIFQYYEEEERQRGNFPDRFSGHQFPNYSSELNVNALLLGDSALYLCASSLLDLNTEAFFGQGTRLTVV.

This rearrangement joins TRBV30 to TRBJ1-2; perhaps TRBD1 as D (6 bases). CDR3 length: 11 residues. Trimming removed 1 base at V and 8 bases at J, with 8 bases between. CDR1 and CDR2 (germline): GTSNPN, SVGIG (reference sequence). The chain's CDR3 is CAWSAGVGYTF. Written as DNA, the CDR3 is TGTGCCTGGAGTGCAGGGGTCGGCTACACCTTC.